The rows below give T cell receptor beta chains drawn from one sample of a study of shared clonotypes between healthy human individuals. Sequenced by immunoSEQ multiplex PCR; TCRdb stores in-frame clones only, minus some. The sample contains fewer than 1 million clones, 90% to 98% of which appear only once. Sequencing used naive CD8+ T cells sorted from blood. The receptors shown here come from a man between 25 and 39 years old in good health. The CDR3 runs from the conserved cysteine through the conserved F or W. Fields, in order: clone size, J gene, D gene, V gene, CDR3 DNA, CDR3 protein. D genes are given only for firm matches. The size of a clone is reported for some rows only, either as once, few or many, or as a class for expanded clones.

-	TRBJ2-5	-	TRBV19	TGTGCCAGTAGTATGGGGCCCGGGACGGGGTACCAAGAGACCCAGTACTTC	CASSMGPGTGYQETQYF
-	TRBJ1-2	TRBD1	TRBV10-3	TGTGCCATCAGTGAGTCACAGGGGGTCAAGGGTGGCTACACCTTC	CAISESQGVKGGYTF
-	TRBJ2-7	-	TRBV6-1	TGTGCCGGAGGGGTCGAGCAGTACTTC	CAGGVEQYF
-	TRBJ2-1	TRBD2	TRBV6-5	TGTGCCAGCAAGGCGGGAGTTCTGGAATACAATGAGCAGTTCTTC	CASKAGVLEYNEQFF
-	TRBJ2-1	-	TRBV7-8	TGTGCCAGCAGCTTAGCGGCGGTCCCCGCCCAGGACAATGAGCAGTTCTTC	CASSLAAVPAQDNEQFF
-	TRBJ2-3	TRBD1	TRBV7-9	TGTGCCAGCAGCCGGGGACAGGGGGAAGCAGATACGCAGTATTTT	CASSRGQGEADTQYF
-	TRBJ1-1	TRBD1	TRBV9	TGTGCCAGCAGCTCTTGGGACAGGGTCACTGAAGCTTTCTTT	CASSSWDRVTEAFF
once	TRBJ2-1	-	TRBV7-9	TGTGCCAGCAAAGGGAATGAGCAGTTCTTC	CASKGNEQFF
-	TRBJ2-7	TRBD2	TRBV19	TGTGCCAGTAGTTTCGTAGCGGGAGGGAACGAGCAGTACTTC	CASSFVAGGNEQYF
-	TRBJ2-7	-	TRBV28	TGTGCCAGCAGTTTGGGGAGTCTGAGCTCCTACGAGCAGTACTTC	CASSLGSLSSYEQYF
-	TRBJ2-7	-	TRBV4-3	TGCGCCAGCAGCCAAGATTCTGGGAACAGCTACGAGCAGTACTTC	CASSQDSGNSYEQYF
once	TRBJ1-1	-	TRBV29-1	TGCAGCGTCATTATGAACACTGAAGCTTTCTTT	CSVIMNTEAFF
-	TRBJ2-7	-	TRBV4-1	TGCGCCAGCAGCCAAGGGTGGGAAACCTACGAGCAGTACTTC	CASSQGWETYEQYF
-	TRBJ2-7	-	TRBV7-2	TGTGCCAGCAGCTTATTAGGGGCCGAGCAGTACTTC	CASSLLGAEQYF
-	TRBJ2-7	TRBD2	TRBV28	TGTGCCAGCAGTTTTCGGACTAGCGGGCGGAACGAGCAGTACTTC	CASSFRTSGRNEQYF
-	TRBJ2-3	-	TRBV4-1	TGCGCCAGCAGCCAAGGGGTGGCGGGGACTAGCACAGATACGCAGTATTTT	CASSQGVAGTSTDTQYF
-	TRBJ2-1	-	TRBV9	TGTGCCAGCAGCGTAGTTCCGGGATACAATGAGCAGTTCTTC	CASSVVPGYNEQFF
-	TRBJ1-1	-	TRBV7-9	TGTGCCAGCAGCTCCAGGAAACAGAACACTGAAGCTTTCTTT	CASSSRKQNTEAFF
-	TRBJ2-3	TRBD2	TRBV7-9	TGTGCCAGCAGCCTCGCCGGGGGGGATACGCAGTATTTT	CASSLAGGDTQYF
-	TRBJ1-2	TRBD1	TRBV29-1	TGCAGCGTTAGGGACAGGGAGGTTGGCTACACCTTC	CSVRDREVGYTF
-	TRBJ2-7	TRBD1	TRBV7-9	TGTGCCAGCAGCCACCGGGACAGGGTCAGATTTGGCCAGTACTTC	CASSHRDRVRFGQYF
-	TRBJ2-7	-	TRBV27	TGTGCCAGCCGTTTCAGGGGAACCTACGAGCAGTACTTC	CASRFRGTYEQYF
-	TRBJ2-7	TRBD2	TRBV27	TGTGCCAGCACTTTAGCGGGAGGTGGCCCATACGAGCAGTACTTC	CASTLAGGGPYEQYF
-	TRBJ2-3	-	TRBV28	TGTGCCAGCGGACAGACGCCCGGGGGGCAGTATTTT	CASGQTPGGQYF
-	TRBJ2-1	TRBD1	TRBV7-9	TGTGCCAGCAGCCCAAAGTCGACAGGGATCAATGAGCAGTTCTTC	CASSPKSTGINEQFF
-	TRBJ2-7	-	TRBV11-2	TGTGCCAGCAGCTTAGCGGGGTACTACGAGCAGTACTTC	CASSLAGYYEQYF
-	TRBJ2-5	TRBD1	TRBV27	TGTGCCAGCAGTTTTAGGACAGGGGCCGGGGAGACCCAGTACTTC	CASSFRTGAGETQYF